This T cell receptor (beta chain) was observed in a study of blood T cell repertoires in COVID-19. About the research overall: Sites in the United States, Italy and Spain provided acute and convalescent COVID-19 samples.

Authors' methods: Amplification of reference gene primers provided the estimated nucleated cell counts. Libraries were prepared by immunoSEQ multiplex PCR; TCRdb keeps only in-frame clonotypes and omits some of them. That table is the source of V, J and clone size, and D and trimming were worked out from the DNA. This sample has some 180,000 clones, with roughly 80% found just once. Seattle's enrolled individuals joined amid active infection and were then monitored longitudinally. The sequenced material came from peripheral blood. This clonotype was obtained from a woman aged 40 to 50 with COVID-19, enrolled during active disease.

The CDR3 bases are TGTGCCAGCAGCCCACACGTGGAGACCCAGTACTTC. It encodes CASSPHVETQYF. The rearrangement links TRBV6-2 or TRBV6-3 to TRBJ2-5; no definite D call. V lost 6 bases to trimming and J lost 5 bases, with 10 bases between them. The CDR3 covers 12 residues. Germline loops: CDR1 MNHEY, CDR2 SVGEGT.